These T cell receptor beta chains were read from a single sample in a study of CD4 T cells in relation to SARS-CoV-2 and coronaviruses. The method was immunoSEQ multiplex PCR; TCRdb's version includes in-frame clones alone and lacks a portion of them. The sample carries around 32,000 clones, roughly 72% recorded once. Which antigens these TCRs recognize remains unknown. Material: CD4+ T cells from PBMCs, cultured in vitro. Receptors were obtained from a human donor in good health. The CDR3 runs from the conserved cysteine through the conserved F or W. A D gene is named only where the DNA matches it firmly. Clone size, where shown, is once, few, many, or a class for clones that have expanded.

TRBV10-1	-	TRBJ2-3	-	CASSDPGLGTDTQYF	TGCGCCAGCAGTGACCCGGGACTCGGCACAGATACGCAGTATTTT
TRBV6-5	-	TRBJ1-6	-	CASSYVGGANNSPLHF	TGTGCCAGCAGTTACGTGGGGGGAGCGAATAATTCACCCCTCCACTTT
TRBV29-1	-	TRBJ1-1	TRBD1	CSGRDRRRTTEAFF	TGCAGCGGACGGGACAGAAGGCGTACGACTGAAGCTTTCTTT
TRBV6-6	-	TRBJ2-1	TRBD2	CASSQTSVYNEQFF	TGTGCCAGCAGTCAGACTAGCGTCTACAATGAGCAGTTCTTC
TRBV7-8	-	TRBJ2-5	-	CASSPSVGVGYQETQYF	TGTGCCAGCAGCCCTAGCGTTGGCGTCGGGTACCAAGAGACCCAGTACTTC
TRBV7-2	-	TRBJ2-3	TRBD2	CASSLVGGGRASDTQYF	TGTGCCAGCAGCTTAGTGGGGGGTGGGAGGGCCTCAGATACGCAGTATTTT
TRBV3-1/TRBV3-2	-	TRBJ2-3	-	CASSQDRASTDTQYF	TGTGCCAGCAGCCAAGATAGGGCAAGCACAGATACGCAGTATTTT
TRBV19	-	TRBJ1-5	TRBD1	CASSNRDRGVAQHF	TGTGCCAGTAGTAATAGGGACAGGGGAGTGGCCCAGCATTTT
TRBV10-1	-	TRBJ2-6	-	CASSESGANVLTF	TGCGCCAGCAGTGAGTCTGGGGCCAACGTCCTGACTTTC
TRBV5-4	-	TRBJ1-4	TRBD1	CASSRDRTPEKLFF	TGTGCCAGCAGCCGGGACAGGACCCCGGAAAAACTGTTTTTT
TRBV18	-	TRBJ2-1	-	CASSPRQETNEQFF	TGTGCCAGCTCACCAAGACAGGAGACCAATGAGCAGTTCTTC
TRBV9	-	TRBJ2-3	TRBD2	CASSALGGSWTDTQYF	TGTGCCAGCAGCGCCCTTGGCGGGAGTTGGACAGATACGCAGTATTTT
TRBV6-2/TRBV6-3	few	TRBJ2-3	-	CASSYAARGSSGADTQYF	TGTGCCAGCAGTTATGCGGCCAGAGGATCTTCGGGCGCCGATACGCAGTATTTT
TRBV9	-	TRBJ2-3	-	CASSVTGVADTQYF	TGTGCCAGCAGCGTGACCGGGGTTGCAGATACGCAGTATTTT
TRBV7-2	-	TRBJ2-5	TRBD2	CASSLEAAGGPVAQQKYF	TGTGCCAGCAGCTTAGAGGCAGCGGGAGGGCCCGTAGCCCAACAAAAGTACTTC
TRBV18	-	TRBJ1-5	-	CASSPGSNQPQHF	TGTGCCAGCTCACCGGGGAGCAATCAGCCCCAGCATTTT
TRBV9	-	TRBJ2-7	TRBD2	CASSVGEGSPYEQYF	TGTGCCAGCAGCGTAGGGGAGGGGTCTCCCTACGAGCAGTACTTC
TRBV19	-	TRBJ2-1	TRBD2	CASRVAGAKELYEQFF	TGTGCCAGTCGGGTAGCGGGGGCGAAAGAATTGTATGAGCAGTTCTTC
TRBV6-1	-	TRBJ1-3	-	CASSTGTTSGNTIYF	TGTGCCAGCAGTACCGGGACAACCTCTGGAAACACCATATATTTT